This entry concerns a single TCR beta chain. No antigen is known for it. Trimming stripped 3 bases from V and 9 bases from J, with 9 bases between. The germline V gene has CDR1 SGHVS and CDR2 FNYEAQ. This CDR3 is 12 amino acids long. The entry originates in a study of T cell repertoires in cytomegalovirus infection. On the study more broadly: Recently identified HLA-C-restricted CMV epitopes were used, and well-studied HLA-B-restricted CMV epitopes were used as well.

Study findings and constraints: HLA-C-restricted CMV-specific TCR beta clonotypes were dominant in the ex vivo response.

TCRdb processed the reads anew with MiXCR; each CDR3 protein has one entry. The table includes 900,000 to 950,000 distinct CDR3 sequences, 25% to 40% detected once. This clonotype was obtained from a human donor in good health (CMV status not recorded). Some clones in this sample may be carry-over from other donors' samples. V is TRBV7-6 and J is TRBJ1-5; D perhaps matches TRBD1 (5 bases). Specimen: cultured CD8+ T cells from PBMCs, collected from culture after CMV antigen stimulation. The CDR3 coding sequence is TGTGCCAGCAGCTTTGAAACAGGGCCCCAGCATTTT. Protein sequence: CASSFETGPQHF.